Listed here are 6 T cell receptor beta chains from one sample, sequenced in a study of cytotoxic CD8 clonotypes in ibrutinib-treated CLL. Clones were sequenced by immunoSEQ multiplex PCR, and TCRdb holds only the in-frame ones, with some missing. This sample carries more than 110,000 clones, roughly 90% of them seen once, and the ten largest clones take 10% to 13%. The sequences come from PBMCs, collected after 12 months of ibrutinib treatment. These receptors originate from a human donor with chronic lymphocytic leukemia.

This clone is a singleton in its sample. CDR3 sequence (DNA): TGTGCCAGCAGTGACGGATATAGCAATCAGCCCCAGCATTTT. Its translation: CASSDGYSNQPQHF. The chain links TRBV6-6 to TRBJ1-5; D uncertain. Germline V gene data show CDR1 as MNHNY and CDR2 as SVGAGI (reference sequence). This CDR3 region has 14 residues. The V gene lost 5 bases and the J gene lost 0 bases, with 8 bases spanning the gap.

The chain joins TRBV4-2 to TRBJ1-5; TRBD1 might be the D (6 bases). The CDR3 is made up of 15 amino acids. Trimming shortened V by 1 base and J by 0 bases, and 7 bases separated the two germline ends. Germline V gives CDR1 LGHNA, CDR2 YNFKEQ. CDR3 nucleotide sequence: TGTGCCAGCAGCCAAGGACAGGATAGCAATCAGCCCCAGCATTTT. As protein: CASSQGQDSNQPQHF.

The V gene is TRBV29-1, the J gene TRBJ2-4; either TRBD1 or TRBD2 may supply D (5 bases each). This CDR3 is 15 amino acids long. Germline-derived CDR1 and CDR2 are SQVTM and ANQGSEA. V gave up 6 bases and J gave up 7 bases, with 22 bases separating them. The CDR3 DNA sequence: TGCAGCGTAAAAGACGGATCCGGGACGGGGAACATTCAGTACTTC. As protein: CSVKDGSGTGNIQYF.

The chain employs TRBV28 and TRBJ1-4; D not certain. In germline, CDR1 is MDHEN, CDR2 SYDVKM. The V end was cut by 7 bases, the J end by 2 bases, with 8 bases between. The CDR3 length is 13 residues. The DNA for the CDR3 is TGTGCCAGCACGGCCGGGACTAATGAAAAACTGTTTTTT. This gives the protein CASTAGTNEKLFF.

CDR3 loop: CASSESLGEYNEQFF. The CDR3 nucleotides are TGTGCCAGCAGTGAATCGTTGGGCGAGTACAATGAGCAGTTCTTC. The genes are TRBV2 and TRBJ2-1; D gene unclear. CDR1 and CDR2 (germline): SNHLY, FYNNEI. V shed 2 bases and J shed 4 bases, with 12 bases lying between them. The CDR3 sequence is 15 residues long.

The V call is TRBV7-2, the J call TRBJ2-7; D is perhaps TRBD2 (6 bases). Germline V gene sequence: CDR1 SGHTA, CDR2 FQGNSA. Trimming stripped 4 bases from V and 3 bases from J, with 13 bases between. The CDR3 totals 14 residues. The CDR3 region has the DNA TGTGCCAGCAGCTCCTACCAGGGAGGCTACGAGCAGTACTTC. Protein: CASSSYQGGYEQYF.